Presented here are 3 T cell receptor beta chains from one specimen sequenced in a study of CD8 T cells in Susac syndrome. It was with random hexamers that about 0.45 to 1 ug RNA was reverse transcribed. TCRdb independently ran MiXCR on the immunoSEQ multiplex PCR reads; one entry per CDR3 protein. The sample includes 250,000 or so distinct CDR3 sequences, about 93% of them seen just once. Sequencing input: CD4+ T cells from PBMCs. The receptors were sampled from a human donor with multiple sclerosis.

The chain employs TRBV27 and TRBJ2-3; D may be TRBD2 (8 bases). The V and J ends lost 3 bases and 1 base respectively, with 17 bases between them. This CDR3 contains 17 residues. Germline lookup yields CDR1 MNHEY and CDR2 SMNVEV (reference sequence). In DNA, the CDR3 is TGTGCCAGCAGTTTCCTCGGGAGGGGGCGGGGCACAGATACGCAGTATTTT. Translated: CASSFLGRGRGTDTQYF.

The chain is built from TRBV7-3 and TRBJ2-3; D may be TRBD2 (6 bases). The germline CDR1 and CDR2 sequences are SGHTA and FQGTGA. The CDR3 has 16 residues. V shed 0 bases and J shed 1 base, with 11 bases lying between them. The CDR3, as DNA: TGTGCCAGCAGCTTAACTCGTGGGAGGCGCACAGATACGCAGTATTTT. This encodes CASSLTRGRRTDTQYF.

The chain has TRBV27 and TRBJ2-5; perhaps TRBD2 as D (6 bases). V was cut by 8 bases and J by 4 bases, with 17 bases left in between. Per germline, CDR1 MNHEY and CDR2 SMNVEV (reference sequence). The CDR3 loop spans 14 amino acids. CDR3 loop: CASSPLARVETQYF. The CDR3 DNA reads as TGTGCCAGCTCTCCACTAGCTCGGGTAGAGACCCAGTACTTC.